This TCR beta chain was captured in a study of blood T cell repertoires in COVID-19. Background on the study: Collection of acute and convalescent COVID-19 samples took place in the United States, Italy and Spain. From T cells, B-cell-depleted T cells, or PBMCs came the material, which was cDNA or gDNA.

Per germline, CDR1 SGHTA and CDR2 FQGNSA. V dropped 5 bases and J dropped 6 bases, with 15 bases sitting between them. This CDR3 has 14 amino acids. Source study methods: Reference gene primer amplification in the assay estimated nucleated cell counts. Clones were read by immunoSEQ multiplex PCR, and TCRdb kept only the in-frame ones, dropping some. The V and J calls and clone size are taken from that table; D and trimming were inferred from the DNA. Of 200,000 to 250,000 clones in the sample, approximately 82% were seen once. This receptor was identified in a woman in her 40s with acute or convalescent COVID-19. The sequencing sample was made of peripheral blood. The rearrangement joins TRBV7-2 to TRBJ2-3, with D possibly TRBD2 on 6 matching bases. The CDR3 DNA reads TGTGCCAGCAGCCTCGGGGGTCCCCCCGATACGCAGTATTTT. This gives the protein CASSLGGPPDTQYF.